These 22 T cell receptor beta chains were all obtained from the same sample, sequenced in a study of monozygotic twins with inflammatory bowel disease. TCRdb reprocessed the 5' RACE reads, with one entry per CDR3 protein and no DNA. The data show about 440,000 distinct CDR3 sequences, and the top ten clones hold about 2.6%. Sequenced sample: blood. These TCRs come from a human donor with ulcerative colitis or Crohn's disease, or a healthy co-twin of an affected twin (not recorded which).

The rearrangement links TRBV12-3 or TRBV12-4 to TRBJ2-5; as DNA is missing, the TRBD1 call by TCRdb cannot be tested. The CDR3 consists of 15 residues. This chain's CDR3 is CASSSEWTVRETQYF.

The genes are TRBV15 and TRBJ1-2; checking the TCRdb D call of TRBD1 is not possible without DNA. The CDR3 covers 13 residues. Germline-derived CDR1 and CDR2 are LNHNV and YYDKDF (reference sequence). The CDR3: CATTDREVYGYTF.

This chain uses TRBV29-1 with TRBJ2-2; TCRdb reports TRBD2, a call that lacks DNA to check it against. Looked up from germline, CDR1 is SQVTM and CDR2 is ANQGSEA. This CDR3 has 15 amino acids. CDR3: CSGIREGANTGELFF.

CDR3 region: CATSRDTGNNQPQHF. This chain uses TRBV15 with TRBJ1-5; no DNA is available, so the TRBD1 call from TCRdb remains unchecked. The CDR3 contains 15 residues. CDR1 and CDR2 from the germline V gene are LNHNV and YYDKDF (reference sequence).

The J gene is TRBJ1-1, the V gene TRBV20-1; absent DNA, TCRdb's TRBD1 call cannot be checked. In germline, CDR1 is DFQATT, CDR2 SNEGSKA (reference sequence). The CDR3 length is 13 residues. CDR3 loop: CIPSGESNTEAFF.

The CDR3 sequence: CASSSLGLAGGTDTQYF. The chain couples TRBV11-1 to TRBJ2-3; the D call of TRBD2 rests on TCRdb alone, since no DNA is present to check it. This CDR3 is built from 17 residues. In germline, CDR1 is SGHAT, CDR2 FQDESV (reference sequence).

CDR3 amino acids: CASSYYRTYEQYF. The rearrangement links TRBV5-6 to TRBJ2-7; TCRdb proposes TRBD1, but this gene call is untestable without DNA. The CDR3 extends over 13 amino acids. Germline CDR1 and CDR2: SGHDT and YYEEEE.

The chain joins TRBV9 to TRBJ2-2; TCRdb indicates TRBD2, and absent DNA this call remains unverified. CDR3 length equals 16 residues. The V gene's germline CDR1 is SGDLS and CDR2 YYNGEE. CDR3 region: CASSVSDWANTGELFF.

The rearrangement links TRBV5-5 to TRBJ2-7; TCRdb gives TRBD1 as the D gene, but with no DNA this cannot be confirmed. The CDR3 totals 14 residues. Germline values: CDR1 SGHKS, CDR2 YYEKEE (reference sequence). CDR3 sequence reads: CASTLGGGYYEQYF.

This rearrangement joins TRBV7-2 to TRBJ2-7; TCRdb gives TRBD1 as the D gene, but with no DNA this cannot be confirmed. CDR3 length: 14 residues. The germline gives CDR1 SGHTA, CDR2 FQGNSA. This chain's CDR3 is CASSPRAALYEQYF.

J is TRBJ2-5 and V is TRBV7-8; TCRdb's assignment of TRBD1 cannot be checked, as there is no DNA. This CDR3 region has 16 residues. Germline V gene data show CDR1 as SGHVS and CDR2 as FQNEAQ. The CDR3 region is CASSFVAGGSAETQYF.

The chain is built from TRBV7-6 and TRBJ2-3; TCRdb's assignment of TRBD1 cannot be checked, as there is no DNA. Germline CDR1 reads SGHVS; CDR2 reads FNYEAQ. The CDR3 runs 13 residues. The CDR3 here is CASSLGGFDTQYF.

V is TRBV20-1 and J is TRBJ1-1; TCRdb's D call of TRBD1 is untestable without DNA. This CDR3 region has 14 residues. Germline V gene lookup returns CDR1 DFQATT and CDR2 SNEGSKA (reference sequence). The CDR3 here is CSARKGGMNTEAFF.

The CDR3 sequence: CASSVDYEQYF. The chain couples TRBV5-5 to TRBJ2-7. Germline values: CDR1 SGHKS, CDR2 YYEKEE (reference sequence). The CDR3 is 11 residues long.

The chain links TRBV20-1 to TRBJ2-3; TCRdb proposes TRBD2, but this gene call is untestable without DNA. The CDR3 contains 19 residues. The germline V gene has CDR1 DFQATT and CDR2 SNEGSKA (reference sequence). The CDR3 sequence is CSARVGLAGGRRITDTQYF.

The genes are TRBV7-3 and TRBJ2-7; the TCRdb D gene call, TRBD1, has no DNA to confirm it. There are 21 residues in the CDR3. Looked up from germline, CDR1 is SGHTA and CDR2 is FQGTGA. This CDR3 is CASSSQLTRDRGRVWAYEQYF.

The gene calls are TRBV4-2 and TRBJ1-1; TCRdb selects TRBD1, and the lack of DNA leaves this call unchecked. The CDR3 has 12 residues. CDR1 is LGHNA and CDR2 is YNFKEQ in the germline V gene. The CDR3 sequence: CASSQGGVEAFF.

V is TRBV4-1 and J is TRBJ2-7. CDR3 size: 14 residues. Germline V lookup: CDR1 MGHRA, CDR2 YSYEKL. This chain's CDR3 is CASSTVGSGNEQYF.

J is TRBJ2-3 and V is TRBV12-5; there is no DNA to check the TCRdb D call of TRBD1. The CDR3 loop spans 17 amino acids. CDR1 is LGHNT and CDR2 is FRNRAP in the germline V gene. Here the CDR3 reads CASNIPWNGDRADTQYF.

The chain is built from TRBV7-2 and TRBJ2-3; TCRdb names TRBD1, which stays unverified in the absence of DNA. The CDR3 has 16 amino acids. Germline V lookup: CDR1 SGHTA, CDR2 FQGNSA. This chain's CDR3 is CASSAGQGRITDTQYF.

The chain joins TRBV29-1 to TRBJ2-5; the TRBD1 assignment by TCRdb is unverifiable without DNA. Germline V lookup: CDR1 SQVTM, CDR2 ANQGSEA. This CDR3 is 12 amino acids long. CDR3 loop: CSVLGVSQTQYF.

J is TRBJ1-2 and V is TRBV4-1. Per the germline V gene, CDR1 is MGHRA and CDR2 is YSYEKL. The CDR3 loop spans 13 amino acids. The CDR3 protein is CASSQVSYYGYTF.